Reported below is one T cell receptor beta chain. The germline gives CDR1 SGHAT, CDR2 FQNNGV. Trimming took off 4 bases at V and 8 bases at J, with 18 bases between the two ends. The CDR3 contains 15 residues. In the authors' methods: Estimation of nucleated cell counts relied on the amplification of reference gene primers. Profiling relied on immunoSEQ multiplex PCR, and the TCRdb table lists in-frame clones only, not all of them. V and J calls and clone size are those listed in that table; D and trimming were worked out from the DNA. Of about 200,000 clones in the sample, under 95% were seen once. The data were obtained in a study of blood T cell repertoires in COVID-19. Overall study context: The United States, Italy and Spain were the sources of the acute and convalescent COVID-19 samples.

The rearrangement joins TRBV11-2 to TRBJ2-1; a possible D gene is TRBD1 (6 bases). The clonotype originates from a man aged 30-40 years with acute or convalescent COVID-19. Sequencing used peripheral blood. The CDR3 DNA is TGTGCCAGCAGCTCCCTGACTGGGGGCCTGGATGAGCAGTTCTTC. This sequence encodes CASSSLTGGLDEQFF.